The rows below give T cell receptor beta chains drawn from one sample of a study of radiation and T cells in renal cell carcinoma. The data were produced by immunoSEQ multiplex PCR, yet TCRdb's version contains in-frame clones alone and is incomplete. Of around 16,000 clones listed, less than 65% are singletons. The specimen comprised tumor tissue, sampled from a patient whose treatment included radiotherapy and nephrectomy. The receptor source for this set is a woman in her 70s with renal cell carcinoma. Both conserved end residues are part of each CDR3. D genes are given only for firm matches. The size field is filled for only some rows; it gives once, few, many or a size class.

abundance	d_gene	v_gene	j_gene	CDR3nt	CDR3aa
few	-	TRBV27	TRBJ2-7	TGTGCCAGCAGTTTAAAGCCACAGGGCTACGAGCAGTACTTC	CASSLKPQGYEQYF
-	-	TRBV28	TRBJ1-2	TGTGCCAGCAAACGGGTAGGGGGGATATATGGCTACACCTTC	CASKRVGGIYGYTF
-	TRBD2	TRBV5-5	TRBJ2-7	TGTGCCAGCAGCTGGGGACTAGCAAGCTCCTACGAGCAGTACTTC	CASSWGLASSYEQYF
once	-	TRBV4-3	TRBJ2-6	TGCGCCAGCAGCCAGGCGGCCTCTGGGGCCAACGTCCTGACTTTC	CASSQAASGANVLTF
-	-	TRBV10-3	TRBJ1-5	TGTGCCATCGGGACGGGGTTTAGCAATCAGCCCCAGCATTTT	CAIGTGFSNQPQHF
few	-	TRBV6-5	TRBJ1-4	TGTGCCAGCAGTTACGACAGGAATGAAAAACTGTTTTTT	CASSYDRNEKLFF
few	-	TRBV6-4	TRBJ1-5	TGTGCCAGCAGTGAGGGGAGCAATCAGCCCCAGCATTTT	CASSEGSNQPQHF
-	TRBD1	TRBV7-9	TRBJ1-3	TGTGCCAGCAGCTTAGAGGGACAGAGACATTTT	CASSLEGQRHF
-	-	TRBV6-4	TRBJ2-1	TGTGCCAGCAGACGGGACTCCTTCAGTGAGCAGTTCTTC	CASRRDSFSEQFF
-	-	TRBV19	TRBJ2-4	TGTGCCAGTAGCCCTGCATCGGGCCTAGCCAAAAACATTCAGTACTTC	CASSPASGLAKNIQYF
-	TRBD2	TRBV5-1	TRBJ2-5	TGCGCCAGCAGCACAGCTAGCGGGAGAGAAGAGACCCAGTACTTC	CASSTASGREETQYF
-	-	TRBV4-1	TRBJ2-3	TGCGCCAGCAGCCAAGAACCTTTGCGTGGGGGATCAGATACGCAGTATTTT	CASSQEPLRGGSDTQYF
-	-	TRBV19	TRBJ2-7	TGTGGCTCGTCCGGGCCCCGGGGAGAGCAGTACTTC	CGSSGPRGEQYF
once	-	TRBV19	TRBJ1-2	TGTGCCAGTAGTATCTACTCGGGCAGGGACTATGGCTACACCTTC	CASSIYSGRDYGYTF
few	-	TRBV7-3	TRBJ1-1	TGTGCCAGCAGCTTGGCCGACGGTGAAGCTTTCTTT	CASSLADGEAFF
few	TRBD2	TRBV19	TRBJ2-1	TGTGCCAGTAGTATGTACGGGAGGGGTAGCTCCTACAATGAGCAGTTCTTC	CASSMYGRGSSYNEQFF
-	-	TRBV20-1	TRBJ1-2	TGCAGTGCTAGAATGGGCTATGGCTACACCTTC	CSARMGYGYTF
few	TRBD2	TRBV7-6	TRBJ2-2	TGTGCCAGCAGCTTATTATTACCTGGCCCCAGCGGGGACGCCGGGGAGCTGTTTTTT	CASSLLLPGPSGDAGELFF
-	-	TRBV20-1	TRBJ2-7	TGCAGTGCTAGGACCTTTGGCGAGCAGTACTTC	CSARTFGEQYF
once	-	TRBV29-1	TRBJ2-5	TGCAGCGTTGATGCGTTTACCGGAGGCCAAGAGACCCAGTACTTC	CSVDAFTGGQETQYF
-	-	TRBV6-6	TRBJ1-2	TGTGCCAGCAGTCTCCAGGGGAGTGGCTACACCTTC	CASSLQGSGYTF
once	TRBD2	TRBV7-9	TRBJ2-7	TGTGCCAGCAGCTTAGCGGGACTAGCGAGGGAGCAGTACTTC	CASSLAGLAREQYF
-	TRBD1	TRBV5-1	TRBJ1-6	TGCGCCAGCAGCAGGGGACAGGTGGCGGGGACCCTCCACTTT	CASSRGQVAGTLHF
-	TRBD2	TRBV5-5	TRBJ2-1	TGTGCCAGCACCCGAGGAGCGGGAGTGTCATACAATGAGCAGTTCTTC	CASTRGAGVSYNEQFF
-	TRBD1	TRBV25-1	TRBJ2-4	TGTGCCAGCAGTGACAGGGGGCAAGCCAAAAACATTCAGTACTTC	CASSDRGQAKNIQYF
-	-	TRBV7-8	TRBJ1-2	TGTGCCAGCAGCCCCCTACTGGGGGAAGGCTACACCTTC	CASSPLLGEGYTF
-	-	TRBV4-3	TRBJ2-1	TGCGCCAGCAGCCAAGATGGGTTAGCGAGATACAATGAGCAGTTCTTC	CASSQDGLARYNEQFF
once	TRBD1	TRBV5-1	TRBJ1-3	TGCGCCAGCACCAACCTGGACAGGGGGCCAGGAAACACCATATATTTT	CASTNLDRGPGNTIYF
-	-	TRBV10-2	TRBJ2-5	TGCGCCAGCAGTGATCCCGCATACCGAGAGACCCAGTACTTC	CASSDPAYRETQYF
-	-	TRBV18	TRBJ1-2	TGTGCCAGCTCACCAACAGAAAACTATGGCTACACCTTC	CASSPTENYGYTF
-	-	TRBV7-7	TRBJ2-1	TGTGCCAGCAGCCCCGACAGCCTCTCCTACAATGAGCAGTTCTTC	CASSPDSLSYNEQFF
-	-	TRBV9	TRBJ2-3	TGTGCCAGCGCCCCCCCGCGGGCAGATACGCAGTATTTT	CASAPPRADTQYF
-	TRBD1	TRBV7-9	TRBJ1-5	TGTGCCAGCAGCGGACCGGGACAGGGTACCTATAGCAATCAGCCCCAGCATTTT	CASSGPGQGTYSNQPQHF
-	TRBD1	TRBV4-3	TRBJ2-5	TGCGCCAGCAGCCACACCCCGGGGACAGCAGAGACCCAGTACTTC	CASSHTPGTAETQYF
few	-	TRBV5-4	TRBJ1-3	TGTGCCAGCAGCTTTATGGCGGGTCTCGGAAACACCATATATTTT	CASSFMAGLGNTIYF
-	TRBD1	TRBV5-1	TRBJ2-2	TGCGCCAGCAGTCCTGGGACAGGGAACACCGGGGAGCTGTTTTTT	CASSPGTGNTGELFF
-	-	TRBV27	TRBJ2-3	TGTGCCAGCAGTCCCTCGGCAGGCACAGATACGCAGTATTTT	CASSPSAGTDTQYF
-	-	TRBV5-1	TRBJ2-1	TGCGCCAGCAGCTTGGAGGGAAATGAGCAGTTCTTC	CASSLEGNEQFF
-	-	TRBV19	TRBJ2-1	TGTGCCAGTAGTATACTTCAGGGGGGCAATGAGCAGTTCTTC	CASSILQGGNEQFF
-	-	TRBV5-5	TRBJ2-7	TGTGCCAGCAGCTTACGAGGCGATTCCACGGGAGAGCAGTACTTC	CASSLRGDSTGEQYF
-	TRBD1	TRBV5-1	TRBJ1-2	TGCGCCAGCAGCTTGGGACAGGGAAACTATGGCTACACCTTC	CASSLGQGNYGYTF
few	-	TRBV5-6	TRBJ1-2	TGTGCCAGCAGCGTTGAGAGGATGAACTATGGCTACACCTTC	CASSVERMNYGYTF
-	TRBD1	TRBV6-5	TRBJ1-2	TGTGCCAGCAGAAAAAACGGGGACAGACACTATGGCTACACCTTC	CASRKNGDRHYGYTF
-	TRBD1	TRBV6-1	TRBJ2-5	TGTGCCAGCAGTGACCGGGACAGGGGTTTCGTGACCCAGTACTTC	CASSDRDRGFVTQYF
-	-	TRBV5-4	TRBJ2-6	TGTGCCAGCAGCCCCGACAGCACACACTCTGGGGCCAACGTCCTGACTTTC	CASSPDSTHSGANVLTF
-	-	TRBV10-3	TRBJ2-6	TGTGCCATCAGTGAGTCAGCAGGGGCTGGGGCCAACGTCCTGACTTTC	CAISESAGAGANVLTF
-	-	TRBV6-6	TRBJ2-5	TGTGCCAGCACCAGAGCGGTTGTGGGGCAGGAGACCCAGTACTTC	CASTRAVVGQETQYF
-	-	TRBV11-1	TRBJ2-7	TGTGCCAGCAGACCTAATTCCTCCTACGAGCAGTACTTC	CASRPNSSYEQYF
-	-	TRBV14	TRBJ2-3	TGTGCCAGCAGCCAAACAAGTACAGATACGCAGTATTTT	CASSQTSTDTQYF
few	-	TRBV7-9	TRBJ1-1	TGTGCCAGCAGCTTACAGGGTTCGAACACTGAAGCTTTCTTT	CASSLQGSNTEAFF
few	TRBD2	TRBV7-7	TRBJ2-5	TGTGCCAGCAGCCTAGCGGGGGGGCGAGAGACCCAGTACTTC	CASSLAGGRETQYF